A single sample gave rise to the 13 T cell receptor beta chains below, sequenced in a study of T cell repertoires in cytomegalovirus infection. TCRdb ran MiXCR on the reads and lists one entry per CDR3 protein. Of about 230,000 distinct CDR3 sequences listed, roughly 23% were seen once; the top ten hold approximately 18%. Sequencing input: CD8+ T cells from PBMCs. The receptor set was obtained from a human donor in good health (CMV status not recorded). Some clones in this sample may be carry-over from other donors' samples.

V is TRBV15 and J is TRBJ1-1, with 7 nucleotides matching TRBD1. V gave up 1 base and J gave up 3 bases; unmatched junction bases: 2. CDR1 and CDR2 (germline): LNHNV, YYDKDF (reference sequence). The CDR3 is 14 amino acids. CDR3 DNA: TGTGCCACCAGCAGAGGGGACAGCCACACTGAAGCTTTCTTT. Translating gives CATSRGDSHTEAFF. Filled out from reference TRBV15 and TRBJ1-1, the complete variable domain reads DAMVIQNPRYQVTQFGKPVTLSCSQTLNHNVMYWYQQKSSQAPKLLFHYYDKDFNNEADTPDNFQSRRPNTSFCFLDIRSPGLGDTAMYLCATSRGDSHTEAFFGQGTRLTVV.

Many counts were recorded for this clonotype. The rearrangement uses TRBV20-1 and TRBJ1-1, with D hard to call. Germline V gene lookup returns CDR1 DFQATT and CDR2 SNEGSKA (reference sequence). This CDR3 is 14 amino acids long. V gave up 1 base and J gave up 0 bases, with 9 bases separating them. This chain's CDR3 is CSARVGSLNTEAFF. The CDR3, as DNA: TGCAGTGCTAGAGTGGGCAGCCTGAACACTGAAGCTTTCTTT.

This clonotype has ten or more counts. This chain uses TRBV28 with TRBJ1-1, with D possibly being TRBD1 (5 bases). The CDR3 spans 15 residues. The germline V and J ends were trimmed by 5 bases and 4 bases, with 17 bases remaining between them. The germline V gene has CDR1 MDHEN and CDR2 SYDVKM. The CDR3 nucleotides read TGTGCCAGCAGTGGGGGTCGGGGTTTGAGCACTGAAGCTTTCTTT. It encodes CASSGGRGLSTEAFF. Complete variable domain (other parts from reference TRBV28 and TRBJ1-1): DVKVTQSSRYLVKRTGEKVFLECVQDMDHENMFWYRQDPGLGLRLIYFSYDVKMKEKGDIPEGYSVSREKKERFSLILESASTNQTSMYLCASSGGRGLSTEAFFGQGTRLTVV.

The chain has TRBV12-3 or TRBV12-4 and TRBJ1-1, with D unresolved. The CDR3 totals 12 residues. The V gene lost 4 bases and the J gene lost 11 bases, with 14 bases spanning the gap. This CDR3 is CASSSDQDWAFF. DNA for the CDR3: TGTGCCAGCAGTTCCGACCAGGACTGGGCTTTCTTT.

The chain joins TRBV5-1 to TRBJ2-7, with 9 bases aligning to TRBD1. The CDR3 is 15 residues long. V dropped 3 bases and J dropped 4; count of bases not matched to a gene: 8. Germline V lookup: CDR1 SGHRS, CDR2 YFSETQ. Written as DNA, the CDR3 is TGCGCCAGCAGCTCTACCGGGACAGGGCCTTACGAGCAGTACTTC. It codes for CASSSTGTGPYEQYF.

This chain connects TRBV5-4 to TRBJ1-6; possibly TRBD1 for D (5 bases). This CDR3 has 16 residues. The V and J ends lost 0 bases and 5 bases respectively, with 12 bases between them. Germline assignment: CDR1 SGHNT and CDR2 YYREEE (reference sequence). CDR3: CASSLDPGRDNSPLHF. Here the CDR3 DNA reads TGTGCCAGCAGCTTGGATCCGGGACGGGATAATTCACCCCTCCACTTT. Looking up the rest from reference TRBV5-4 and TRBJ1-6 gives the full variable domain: ETGVTQSPTHLIKTRGQQVTLRCSSQSGHNTVSWYQQALGQGPQFIFQYYREEENGRGNFPPRFSGLQFPNYSSELNVNALELDDSALYLCASSLDPGRDNSPLHFGNGTRLTVT.

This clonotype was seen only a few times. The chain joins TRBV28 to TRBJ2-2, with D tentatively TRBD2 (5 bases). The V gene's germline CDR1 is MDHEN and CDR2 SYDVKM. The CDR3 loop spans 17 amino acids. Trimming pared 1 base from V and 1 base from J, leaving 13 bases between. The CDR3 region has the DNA TGTGCCAGCAGTTTATCCATCCTAGCTTTGAACACCGGGGAGCTGTTTTTT. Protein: CASSLSILALNTGELFF. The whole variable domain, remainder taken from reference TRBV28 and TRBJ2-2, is DVKVTQSSRYLVKRTGEKVFLECVQDMDHENMFWYRQDPGLGLRLIYFSYDVKMKEKGDIPEGYSVSREKKERFSLILESASTNQTSMYLCASSLSILALNTGELFFGEGSRLTVL.

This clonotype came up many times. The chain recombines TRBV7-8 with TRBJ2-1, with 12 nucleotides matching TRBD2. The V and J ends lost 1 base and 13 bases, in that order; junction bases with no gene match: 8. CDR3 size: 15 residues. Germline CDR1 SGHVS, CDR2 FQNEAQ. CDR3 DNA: TGTGCCAGCAGCTTAGTTCCTAGCGGGGGGGCCCGTCAGTTCTTC. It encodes CASSLVPSGGARQFF.

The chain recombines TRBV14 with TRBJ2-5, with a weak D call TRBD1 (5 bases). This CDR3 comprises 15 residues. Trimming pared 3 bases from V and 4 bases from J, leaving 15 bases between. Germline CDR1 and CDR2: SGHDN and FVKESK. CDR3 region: CASSHLQDQGETQYF. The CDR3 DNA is TGTGCCAGCAGCCATCTACAGGATCAGGGAGAGACCCAGTACTTC.

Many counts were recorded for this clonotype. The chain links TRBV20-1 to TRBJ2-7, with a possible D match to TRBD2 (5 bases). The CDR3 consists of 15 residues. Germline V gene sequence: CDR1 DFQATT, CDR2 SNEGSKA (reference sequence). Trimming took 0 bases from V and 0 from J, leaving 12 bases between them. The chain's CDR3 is CSARETTGGSYEQYF. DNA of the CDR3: TGCAGTGCTAGAGAAACGACCGGAGGCTCCTACGAGCAGTACTTC.

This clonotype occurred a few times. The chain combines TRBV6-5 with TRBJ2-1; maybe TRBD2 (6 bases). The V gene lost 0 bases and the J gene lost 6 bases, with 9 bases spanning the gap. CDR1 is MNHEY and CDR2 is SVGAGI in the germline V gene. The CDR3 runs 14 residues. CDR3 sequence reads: CASSYSWDSNEQFF. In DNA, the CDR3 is TGTGCCAGCAGTTACTCCTGGGACTCCAATGAGCAGTTCTTC.

The CDR3 nucleotides read TGTGCCAGCAGTGGGGGCCCAACAGGGTTGGACACTGAAGCTTTCTTT. Protein sequence: CASSGGPTGLDTEAFF. The genes are TRBV28 and TRBJ1-1; TRBD1 is a possible D gene (6 bases). The V gene lost 5 bases and the J gene lost 3 bases, with 19 bases spanning the gap. The CDR3 consists of 16 residues. CDR1 is MDHEN and CDR2 is SYDVKM in the germline V gene.

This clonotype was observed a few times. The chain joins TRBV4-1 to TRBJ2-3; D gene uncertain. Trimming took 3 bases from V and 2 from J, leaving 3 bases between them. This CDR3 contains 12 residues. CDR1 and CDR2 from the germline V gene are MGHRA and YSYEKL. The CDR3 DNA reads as TGCGCCAGCAGCCAGCTCACAGATACGCAGTATTTT. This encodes CASSQLTDTQYF.